Sequencing of this TCR beta chain was carried out in a study of T cell repertoires in aging, cancer and after chemotherapy. About the research overall: The full dataset contained roughly 9 million TCR reads.

CDR1 is MNHEY and CDR2 is SVGAGI in the germline V gene. The J segment lost 8 bases and the V segment lost 5 bases, leaving 9 bases of the junction unmatched. The CDR3 runs 15 residues. Note on this clonotype: What it recognizes is unknown. Just one base apart from a much larger clone, this may be a read error.

The study, taken as a whole, reports: In cancer patients, declining TCR diversity with age involved lost richness and lost evenness. Compared with age-matched healthy donors, untreated hematological or solid cancer patients showed higher blood TCR clonality.

TCR beta rearrangements were amplified from peripheral blood genomic DNA. TRB rearrangements spanning V, D and J were amplified using mixed TRB-A/B primers. TCRdb redid the calling of the multiplex PCR reads with MiXCR, one entry per CDR3 protein. The sample records approximately 920 distinct CDR3 sequences, around 20% being singletons. V usage is TRBV6-5 and J usage is TRBJ1-5; 10 bases agree with TRBD1. Specimen: blood. This receptor was taken from a human donor with a solid tumor. The CDR3 DNA sequence: TGTGCCAGCAGTCCGCAGACAGGGGGCTATGAGCCCCAGCATTTT. Protein sequence: CASSPQTGGYEPQHF.